The 30 T cell receptor beta chains given below trace back to one sample, sequenced in a study of T-cell memory formation after mild COVID-19. TCRdb passed the 5' RACE reads through MiXCR, listing each CDR3 protein once. The sample holds fewer than 450,000 distinct CDR3 sequences, 20% to 25% seen once. The sequenced sample was PBMCs or a T cell subset sorted from them (not recorded which). The receptors stem from an adult woman who had mild COVID-19 (a few samples of this study predate the infection). Cell type and time point are not known.

This clonotype occurred a few times. The rearrangement joins TRBV7-8 to TRBJ2-1, with 15 bases fitting TRBD2. After removal of 1 base from V and 10 bases from J, the junction contained 2 bases not matched to a gene. The germline CDR1 and CDR2 sequences are SGHVS and FQNEAQ. This CDR3 region has 15 residues. CDR3 residues: CASSLGTSGRGEQFF. The CDR3 bases are TGTGCCAGCAGCTTAGGGACTAGCGGGAGGGGGGAGCAGTTCTTC. The full variable domain, completed using reference TRBV7-8 and TRBJ2-1, is GAGVSQSPRYKVAKRGQDVALRCDPISGHVSLFWYQQALGQGPEFLTYFQNEAQLDKSGLPSDRFFAERPEGSVSTLKIQRTQQEDSAVYLCASSLGTSGRGEQFFGPGTRLTVL.

This clonotype was seen only a few times. As DNA, the CDR3 is TGTGCCAGCCAGGGAGGGACCTACGAGCAGTACTTC. It translates to CASQGGTYEQYF. The V gene is TRBV12-3 or TRBV12-4, the J gene TRBJ2-7; 7 bases agree with TRBD2. Germline trimming cut 8 bases from V and 2 bases from J; bases unmatched to any gene: 3. The CDR3 totals 12 residues.

The chain is built from TRBV15 and TRBJ2-7, with D perhaps matching TRBD1 or TRBD2 (5 bases each). The CDR3 has 15 amino acids. V lost 3 bases to trimming and J lost 3 bases, with 15 bases between them. Germline CDR1 reads LNHNV; CDR2 reads YYDKDF (reference sequence). CDR3 amino acids: CATSSGGPAGYEQYF. The CDR3 nucleotides are TGTGCCACCAGCAGTGGGGGACCGGCGGGCTACGAGCAGTACTTC.

This clonotype turned up a few times. CDR3 in DNA: TGTGCCAGCAGCTTACGGGGGGGCCTCTACAATGAGCAGTTCTTC. Protein: CASSLRGGLYNEQFF. The chain is built from TRBV11-2 and TRBJ2-1; TRBD2 matches at 8 bases. Germline CDR1 SGHAT, CDR2 FQNNGV. J was trimmed by 3 bases and V by 2 bases; bases with no gene match: 3. There are 15 residues in the CDR3. Full variable domain (outside the CDR3, taken from reference TRBV11-2 and TRBJ2-1): EAGVAQSPRYKIIEKRQSVAFWCNPISGHATLYWYQQILGQGPKLLIQFQNNGVVDDSQLPKDRFSAERLKGVDSTLKIQPAKLEDSAVYLCASSLRGGLYNEQFFGPGTRLTVL.

This clonotype has just a few counts. The chain employs TRBV3-1 and TRBJ2-3; the match to TRBD2 covers 10 bases. The junction had 14 bases not matched to a gene; V was cut back by 5 bases and J by 6 bases. This CDR3 has 17 amino acids. CDR1 is LGHDT and CDR2 is YNNKEL in the germline V gene (reference sequence). The CDR3 spells CASSFSGRLTPGDTQYF. CDR3 nucleotide sequence: TGTGCCAGCAGCTTTAGCGGGAGGCTAACTCCAGGGGATACGCAGTATTTT.

The chain recombines TRBV15 with TRBJ1-3; no clear D. The germline V gene encodes CDR1 LNHNV and CDR2 YYDKDF (reference sequence). This CDR3 comprises 15 residues. V was pared by 0 bases and J by 3 bases, with 9 bases between. The CDR3 sequence: CATSRERWSGNTIYF. The CDR3 nucleotides are TGTGCCACCAGCAGAGAACGATGGAGTGGAAACACCATATATTTT.

This clonotype appeared many times. The V gene is TRBV12-3 or TRBV12-4, the J gene TRBJ1-2; D unresolved. This CDR3 has 11 residues. Trimming stripped 2 bases from V and 5 bases from J, with 3 bases between. The CDR3 DNA reads as TGTGCCAGCAGTTTATCATATGGCTACACCTTC. Protein: CASSLSYGYTF.

This clonotype was found many times. The chain couples TRBV12-3 or TRBV12-4 to TRBJ2-5, with 11 nucleotides matching TRBD2. The V gene end was trimmed by 5 bases and the J gene end by 4 bases; junction bases not matched to a gene: 3. The CDR3 sequence is 14 residues long. This CDR3 is CASSRTSGPETQYF. In nucleotides, the CDR3 is TGTGCCAGCAGTCGGACTAGCGGGCCAGAGACCCAGTACTTC.

This chain connects TRBV29-1 to TRBJ1-5, with 10 positions matching TRBD1. The CDR3 extends over 13 amino acids. Germline loops: CDR1 SQVTM, CDR2 ANQGSEA. The V and J ends lost 7 bases and 3 bases, in that order; junction bases with no gene match: 3. CDR3 protein: CSGGQGINQPQHF. CDR3 bases: TGCAGCGGGGGACAGGGGATCAATCAGCCCCAGCATTTT. Looking up the rest from reference TRBV29-1 and TRBJ1-5 gives the full variable domain: SAVISQKPSRDICQRGTSLTIQCQVDSQVTMMFWYRQQPGQSLTLIATANQGSEATYESGFVIDKFPISRPNLTFSTLTVSNMSPEDSSIYLCSGGQGINQPQHFGDGTRLSIL.

This clonotype was counted a few times. The CDR3 loop is CASSFGGSSSGNTIYF. As DNA, the CDR3 is TGCGCCAGCAGCTTCGGGGGATCCTCCTCTGGAAACACCATATATTTT. The chain has TRBV5-1 and TRBJ1-3; D might be TRBD1 (5 bases). Germline V gives CDR1 SGHRS, CDR2 YFSETQ. The CDR3 sequence is 16 residues long. V lost 2 bases to trimming and J lost 0 bases, with 12 bases between them.

This clonotype was detected a few times. This chain links TRBV24-1 with TRBJ2-2; no reliable D call. Germline CDR1 and CDR2: KGHDR and SFDVKD. Trimming shortened V by 1 base and J by 1 base, and 12 bases separated the two germline ends. The CDR3 runs to 17 residues. Written as DNA, the CDR3 is TGTGCCACCAGTGATTTCACCTTTACGATGAACACCGGGGAGCTGTTTTTT. Residues: CATSDFTFTMNTGELFF.

This clonotype was observed a handful of times. J is TRBJ2-5 and V is TRBV7-2, with D uncertain. The V gene lost 3 bases and the J gene lost 5 bases, with 16 bases spanning the gap. The V gene's germline CDR1 is SGHTA and CDR2 FQGNSA. The CDR3 runs 15 residues. The CDR3 DNA is TGTGCCAGCAGCTTCCCGGTCTGGAAAACGGAGACCCAGTACTTC. Protein sequence: CASSFPVWKTETQYF.

This chain's CDR3 is CASSLRLGLVNQPQHF. Written as DNA, the CDR3 is TGTGCCAGCAGCTTAAGGCTCGGGCTCGTCAATCAGCCCCAGCATTTT. The chain uses TRBV7-3 and TRBJ1-5; D is undetermined. CDR3 length equals 16 residues. CDR1 is SGHTA and CDR2 is FQGTGA in the germline V gene. With 1 base removed from V and 3 bases from J, the gap between germline ends came to 13 bases.

The chain has TRBV12-5 and TRBJ1-1, with 7 nucleotides matching TRBD1. CDR1 is LGHNT and CDR2 is FRNRAP in the germline V gene. Trimming at V came to 2 bases and at J to 5 bases, leaving 2 bases not matched to a gene. This CDR3 is 13 amino acids long. CDR3 sequence: CASGLTGVTEAFF. CDR3 DNA: TGTGCTAGTGGTTTGACAGGGGTGACTGAAGCTTTCTTT.

This clonotype occurred once. This CDR3 is CASSPPAGRGIRTYEQYF. The CDR3, as DNA: TGTGCCAGCAGCCCCCCGGCGGGGAGGGGAATAAGGACCTACGAGCAGTACTTC. This chain links TRBV14 with TRBJ2-7; 7 bases align to TRBD2. V shed 4 bases and J 2 bases; nucleotides not matched to a gene: 17. CDR1 and CDR2 from the germline V gene are SGHDN and FVKESK. CDR3 length: 18 amino acids.

J is TRBJ2-7 and V is TRBV10-3; 9 positions agree with TRBD2. The germline V gene has CDR1 ENHRY and CDR2 SYGVKD. J lost 5 bases, V lost 5 bases, and 4 bases had no gene match. This CDR3 has 13 residues. The CDR3 DNA reads TGTGCCATCAGTTATAGCGGGGGAAACGAGCAGTACTTC. Protein sequence: CAISYSGGNEQYF.

The rearrangement joins TRBV11-2 to TRBJ1-1; TRBD1 matches at 11 bases. V was pared by 5 bases and J by 0 bases, with 20 bases of the junction left unmatched. The CDR3 is 21 residues long. Germline CDR1 SGHAT, CDR2 FQNNGV. The CDR3 loop is CASSQRSSDRGRVLMNTEAFF. CDR3 DNA: TGTGCCAGCAGCCAACGAAGCTCGGACAGGGGGCGAGTACTAATGAACACTGAAGCTTTCTTT.

This sequence joins TRBV5-1 and TRBJ1-1, with D perhaps matching TRBD1 (5 bases). The CDR3 runs 14 residues. The germline V and J ends were trimmed by 0 bases and 10 bases, with 16 bases remaining between them. CDR1 and CDR2 (germline): SGHRS, YFSETQ. CDR3 DNA: TGCGCCAGCAGCTTGGTTGGACTGACAGAAGTAGCTTTCTTT. It is translated as CASSLVGLTEVAFF.

This rearrangement joins TRBV7-9 to TRBJ2-7; TRBD2 might be the D (5 bases). This CDR3 comprises 15 residues. V lost 5 bases to trimming and J lost 2 bases, with 16 bases between them. Germline assignment: CDR1 SEHNR and CDR2 FQNEAQ (reference sequence). The CDR3 is CASSPSSGFAYEQYF. CDR3 nucleotides: TGTGCCAGCAGCCCTAGCTCGGGGTTTGCCTACGAGCAGTACTTC.

This clonotype was counted a few times. The chain recombines TRBV6-6 with TRBJ2-1, with 10 bases fitting TRBD2. The CDR3 contains 16 residues. Trimming cost V 7 bases and J 4 bases; bases outside gene matches: 10. The germline V gene encodes CDR1 MNHNY and CDR2 SVGAGI (reference sequence). The CDR3 here is CASIANPLAGYNEQFF. CDR3 DNA: TGTGCCAGCATTGCAAATCCACTAGCGGGATACAATGAGCAGTTCTTC.

The rearrangement uses TRBV6-6 and TRBJ2-5; TRBD2 is a possible D gene (6 bases). V was clipped by 5 bases and J by 7 bases, with 17 bases between them. Germline V gene data show CDR1 as MNHNY and CDR2 as SVGAGI (reference sequence). CDR3 length equals 14 residues. The DNA for the CDR3 is TGTGCCAGCAGTCCCGAGGGAGGCTGGGGGACCCAGTACTTC. Translated: CASSPEGGWGTQYF.

The chain employs TRBV4-1 and TRBJ2-1, with 7 bases matching TRBD1. After removal of 0 bases from V and 8 bases from J, the junction contained 10 bases not matched to a gene. CDR3 length equals 16 residues. Germline CDR1 MGHRA, CDR2 YSYEKL. The CDR3 region is CASSQDRRQGWDEQFF. CDR3 bases: TGCGCCAGCAGCCAAGATAGGAGACAGGGTTGGGATGAGCAGTTCTTC.

V usage is TRBV4-2 and J usage is TRBJ2-3; 8 nucleotides agree with TRBD2. With 0 bases clipped from V and 4 bases from J, the junction kept 9 bases outside the gene matches. CDR1 LGHNA and CDR2 YNFKEQ come from the germline V gene. There are 17 residues in the CDR3. CDR3 region: CASSQDGTRALSDTQYF. In nucleotides, the CDR3 is TGTGCCAGCAGCCAAGATGGGACTAGGGCACTTTCAGATACGCAGTATTTT.

The sample holds many counts of this clonotype. The V gene is TRBV7-9, the J gene TRBJ1-2; the D is unclear. The CDR3 has 14 amino acids. V lost 1 base, J lost 2 bases, and 8 bases lay in between. CDR1 is SEHNR, CDR2 FQNEAQ, per germline (reference sequence). The CDR3 nucleotides read TGTGCCAGCAGCTTAGATTCATTAAACTATGGCTACACCTTC. This translates into CASSLDSLNYGYTF. The variable domain in full, with the rest retrieved from reference TRBV7-9 and TRBJ1-2, is DTGVSQNPRHKITKRGQNVTFRCDPISEHNRLYWYRQTLGQGPEFLTYFQNEAQLEKSRLLSDRFSAERPKGSFSTLEIQRTEQGDSAMYLCASSLDSLNYGYTFGSGTRLTVV.

The CDR3 region has the DNA TGCAGTGCTACCGGGCAGACTCTAGCCAAAAACATTCAGTACTTC. Its translation: CSATGQTLAKNIQYF. The chain is built from TRBV20-1 and TRBJ2-4, with unresolved D. The V gene lost 4 bases and the J gene lost 0 bases, with 13 bases spanning the gap. The CDR3 extends over 15 amino acids. Germline V CDR1 and CDR2: DFQATT, SNEGSKA (reference sequence).

This clonotype has a handful of counts. The rearrangement uses TRBV7-9 and TRBJ2-1; 8 nucleotides agree with TRBD2. V trimming: 1 base; J trimming: 1 base; junction bases outside the gene matches: 3. From germline, CDR1 is SEHNR and CDR2 FQNEAQ (reference sequence). The length of the CDR3 is 16 residues. The CDR3, as DNA: TGTGCCAGCAGCTTAGTGCGGGAGGTGTCCTACAATGAGCAGTTCTTC. Protein sequence: CASSLVREVSYNEQFF. The full variable domain, rest sourced from reference TRBV7-9 and TRBJ2-1, is DTGVSQNPRHKITKRGQNVTFRCDPISEHNRLYWYRQTLGQGPEFLTYFQNEAQLEKSRLLSDRFSAERPKGSFSTLEIQRTEQGDSAMYLCASSLVREVSYNEQFFGPGTRLTVL.

V and J are TRBV7-9 and TRBJ2-2; 8 nucleotides line up with TRBD1. This CDR3 has 18 residues. Germline V gene data show CDR1 as SEHNR and CDR2 as FQNEAQ (reference sequence). With 4 bases clipped from V and 4 bases from J, the junction kept 14 bases outside the gene matches. CDR3 sequence (DNA): TGTGCCAGCAGCTCTGGCCGGACAGGGATGGGCGGCACCGGGGAGCTGTTTTTT. Translation: CASSSGRTGMGGTGELFF.

The CDR3 coding sequence is TGCGCCAGCAGGATGGGGGTACACACCGGGGAGACCCAGTACTTC. It is translated as CASRMGVHTGETQYF. This sequence joins TRBV4-1 and TRBJ2-5; D might be TRBD1 or TRBD2, each matching 5 bases. The CDR3 runs to 15 residues. V lost 6 bases and J 5 bases, leaving 19 bases between the germline ends. Germline V gene sequence: CDR1 MGHRA, CDR2 YSYEKL.

The chain has TRBV15 and TRBJ2-1; maybe TRBD2 (6 bases). This CDR3 contains 15 residues. V gave up 0 bases and J gave up 3 bases, with 9 bases separating them. Per germline, CDR1 LNHNV and CDR2 YYDKDF (reference sequence). This CDR3 reads CATSRERGNYNEQFF. The CDR3 nucleotides are TGTGCCACCAGCAGAGAACGGGGGAACTACAATGAGCAGTTCTTC.

This clonotype turned up a few times. The V and J genes are TRBV6-5 and TRBJ2-3, with 10 nucleotides matching TRBD2. The CDR3 consists of 15 residues. Losses at the gene ends were 6 bases for V and 5 bases for J; bases not matched to a gene: 8. Germline V CDR1 and CDR2: MNHEY, SVGAGI. The CDR3 coding sequence is TGTGCCAGCAGGTCAAGCGGGAGGGGGGGAGATACGCAGTATTTT. Protein: CASRSSGRGGDTQYF.